These 25 T cell receptor beta chains came from one sample sequenced in a study of radiotherapy plus CTLA-4 blockade in lung cancer. Sequencing used immunoSEQ multiplex PCR; TCRdb keeps in-frame clones, though not all of them. This sample yields about 48,000 clones, of which less than 90% are seen a single time; around a sixth belongs to the top ten. Here the sequenced sample was peripheral blood, taken from a patient treated with radiotherapy plus ipilimumab. The receptors stem from a human donor with non-small cell lung cancer that progressed on radiotherapy plus ipilimumab. Some clones in this sample may be carry-over from other donors' samples.

This clone came up once. The chain links TRBV18 to TRBJ2-7; no clear D. Deletions cut 2 bases from V and 2 bases from J, with 4 bases between. Germline CDR1 is KGHSH and CDR2 is LQKENI. The CDR3 has 12 residues. Here the CDR3 DNA reads TGTGCCAGCTCACCAACGGCCTACGAGCAGTACTTC. Translation: CASSPTAYEQYF.

In this sample, this clone turned up once. The chain couples TRBV6-5 to TRBJ2-1; 12 bases map to TRBD2. CDR3 size: 14 residues. The ends lost 5 bases at V and 10 bases at J; junction bases unmatched: 6. Germline values: CDR1 MNHEY, CDR2 SVGAGI. The CDR3 bases are TGTGCCAGCAGTCGGACTAGCGGGACCCCCGAGCAGTTCTTC. Encoded protein: CASSRTSGTPEQFF.

V is TRBV6-6 and J is TRBJ2-7; D perhaps matches TRBD1 (6 bases). The CDR3 runs to 15 residues. V lost 6 bases, J lost 3 bases, and 18 bases lay in between. CDR1 is MNHNY and CDR2 is SVGAGI in the germline V gene (reference sequence). The CDR3 reads CASSPSGGLIYEQYF. In nucleotides, the CDR3 is TGTGCCAGCAGCCCTAGTGGGGGCCTCATCTACGAGCAGTACTTC.

V usage is TRBV27 and J usage is TRBJ1-5; the D gene is possibly TRBD1 (5 bases). Per the germline V gene, CDR1 is MNHEY and CDR2 is SMNVEV (reference sequence). The CDR3 is 15 amino acids. V was cut by 1 base and J by 2 bases, with 9 bases left in between. The CDR3 nucleotides read TGTGCCAGCAGTTTATGGGGGGTTGGCAATCAGCCCCAGCATTTT. Its translation: CASSLWGVGNQPQHF.

J is TRBJ2-1 and V is TRBV7-9; TRBD2 is a possible D gene (6 bases). This CDR3 is 14 amino acids long. Germline V CDR1 and CDR2: SEHNR, FQNEAQ (reference sequence). Trimming stripped 6 bases from V and 5 bases from J, with 14 bases between. CDR3 DNA sequence: TGTGCCAGCAGTCTAACCGGGACTGACAATGAGCAGTTCTTC. Amino acid sequence: CASSLTGTDNEQFF.

The V gene is TRBV30, the J gene TRBJ2-7; D is perhaps TRBD2 (5 bases). The CDR3 spans 13 residues. The V gene lost 4 bases and the J gene lost 6 bases, with 16 bases spanning the gap. From germline, CDR1 is GTSNPN and CDR2 SVGIG (reference sequence). The chain's CDR3 is CAWNFIDGIEQYF. The CDR3 DNA reads TGTGCCTGGAATTTCATCGACGGGATCGAGCAGTACTTC.

This clone was seen only a few times. V is TRBV10-1 and J is TRBJ2-2; possibly TRBD2 for D (6 bases). V lost 5 bases to trimming and J lost 5 bases, with 18 bases between them. The CDR3 runs 16 residues. Germline V gene lookup returns CDR1 WNHNN and CDR2 SYGVQD (reference sequence). CDR3 protein: CASSLPAGGGTGELFF. The DNA for the CDR3 is TGCGCCAGCAGTCTCCCAGCGGGTGGAGGAACCGGGGAGCTGTTTTTT.

This clone was observed once. The V call is TRBV7-2, the J call TRBJ2-7; 10 positions match TRBD2. Germline trimming cut 5 bases from V and 9 bases from J; bases unmatched to any gene: 10. CDR3 length equals 14 residues. Germline V gene data show CDR1 as SGHTA and CDR2 as FQGNSA. CDR3 nucleotide sequence: TGTGCCAGCAGCCCAACTAGCGGGGCTACGAGGCAGTACTTC. Protein sequence: CASSPTSGATRQYF. Combining the CDR3 with reference TRBV7-2 and TRBJ2-7 gives the whole variable domain GAGVSQSPSNKVTEKGKDVELRCDPISGHTALYWYRQSLGQGLEFLIYFQGNSAPDKSGLPSDRFSAERTGGSVSTLTIQRTQQEDSAVYLCASSPTSGATRQYFGPGTRLTVT.

This clone was seen a single time. This chain uses TRBV5-1 with TRBJ1-2, with 7 positions matching TRBD1. Germline V lookup: CDR1 SGHRS, CDR2 YFSETQ. The length of the CDR3 is 15 residues. V shed 3 bases and J 3 bases; nucleotides not matched to a gene: 8. The CDR3 here is CASSSGQVGDYGYTF. Written as DNA, the CDR3 is TGCGCCAGCAGCTCTGGACAGGTTGGGGACTATGGCTACACCTTC. The full variable domain, with the rest looked up from reference TRBV5-1 and TRBJ1-2, is KAGVTQTPRYLIKTRGQQVTLSCSPISGHRSVSWYQQTPGQGLQFLFEYFSETQRNKGNFPGRFSGRQFSNSRSEMNVSTLELGDSALYLCASSSGQVGDYGYTFGSGTRLTVV.

V and J are TRBV14 and TRBJ1-2; 12 bases align to TRBD1. Germline V lookup: CDR1 SGHDN, CDR2 FVKESK. The trim removed 0 bases at V and 8 bases at J, leaving 10 bases unmatched. The CDR3 totals 17 residues. CDR3 nucleotides: TGTGCCAGCAGCCAAGACGGTTGGGGACAGGGGGCGCGGGGCTACACCTTC. Translated: CASSQDGWGQGARGYTF.

The chain recombines TRBV7-9 with TRBJ2-1; 8 bases are a match to TRBD2. The V gene end was trimmed by 8 bases and the J gene end by 4 bases; junction bases not matched to a gene: 7. Germline lookup yields CDR1 SEHNR and CDR2 FQNEAQ (reference sequence). The CDR3 has 14 residues. The CDR3 loop reads CASGPIAGYNEQFF. The CDR3 bases are TGTGCCAGCGGACCGATAGCGGGGTACAATGAGCAGTTCTTC.

The chain links TRBV6-1 to TRBJ2-7; D gene ambiguous. Germline lookup yields CDR1 MNHNS and CDR2 SASEGT. The CDR3 runs to 15 residues. Deletions cut 1 base from V and 1 base from J, with 11 bases between. In DNA form, the CDR3 reads TGTGCCAGCAGTGAAGAGGCTGCCGGGTCCTACGAGCAGTACTTC. Its protein is CASSEEAAGSYEQYF.

This clone appeared a single time. V and J are TRBV19 and TRBJ2-7, with D possibly being TRBD2 (5 bases). The CDR3 length is 14 residues. Trimming stripped 5 bases from V and 9 bases from J, with 20 bases between. CDR1 and CDR2 from the germline V gene are LNHDA and SQIVND (reference sequence). The CDR3 DNA follows: TGTGCCAGTAGTTATTCGGGATCCTCTACGACGCAGTACTTC. It translates to CASSYSGSSTTQYF.

This chain connects TRBV13 to TRBJ1-2; 9 bases match TRBD1. The CDR3 extends over 13 amino acids. The ends lost 6 bases at V and 3 bases at J; junction bases unmatched: 2. Looked up from germline, CDR1 is PRHDT and CDR2 is FYEKMQ (reference sequence). The CDR3 protein is CASRDRGDYGYTF. As DNA, the CDR3 is TGTGCCAGCAGGGACAGGGGAGACTATGGCTACACCTTC.

This chain links TRBV6-5 with TRBJ2-4; perhaps TRBD2 as D (6 bases). Trimming shortened V by 0 bases and J by 1 base, and 10 bases separated the two germline ends. Germline CDR1 MNHEY, CDR2 SVGAGI. This CDR3 has 16 amino acids. The CDR3 sequence is CASSYSAGLAKNIQYF. In DNA, the CDR3 is TGTGCCAGCAGTTACTCCGCGGGATTGGCCAAAAACATTCAGTACTTC.

This chain uses TRBV4-1 with TRBJ2-1, with a possible D match to TRBD1 (7 bases). Deletions cut 7 bases from V and 5 bases from J, with 18 bases between. CDR3 length: 15 amino acids. CDR1 and CDR2 (germline): MGHRA, YSYEKL. CDR3 bases: TGCGCCAGCAACAGGGGAACGGGAGCAAACAATGAGCAGTTCTTC. This encodes CASNRGTGANNEQFF.

This clone was recorded a few times. At one boundary the junction diverges from the germline segment, which might be a read error. The chain carries TRBV6-4 and TRBJ1-2; the match to TRBD1 covers 8 bases. The germline V gene has CDR1 MRHNA and CDR2 SNTAGT. The CDR3 length is 10 residues. The CDR3 here is CASSRQGWPF. CDR3 in DNA: TGTGCCAGCAGTAGACAGGGGTGGCCCTTC.

This rearrangement joins TRBV5-1 to TRBJ2-5; TRBD1 matches 8 bases. Germline CDR1 and CDR2: SGHRS and YFSETQ. The CDR3 sequence is 14 residues long. Losses at the gene ends were 2 bases for V and 5 bases for J; bases not matched to a gene: 5. Here the CDR3 reads CASSFDRGGETQYF. CDR3 DNA: TGCGCCAGCAGCTTTGACAGGGGTGGGGAGACCCAGTACTTC.

This clone was detected only a few times. The rearrangement uses TRBV6-4 and TRBJ2-1; 14 bases align to TRBD2. This CDR3 region has 15 residues. The junction had 2 bases not matched to a gene; V was cut back by 4 bases and J by 6 bases. Per germline, CDR1 MRHNA and CDR2 SNTAGT. The CDR3 here is CASSVGTSGSNEQFF. The CDR3 region has the DNA TGTGCCAGCAGTGTCGGGACTAGCGGGAGCAATGAGCAGTTCTTC.

This clone is a singleton in its sample. The gene calls are TRBV10-3 and TRBJ1-5; TRBD1 aligns across 9 bases. CDR3 length equals 15 residues. The germline V gene encodes CDR1 ENHRY and CDR2 SYGVKD. V gave up 3 bases and J gave up 7 bases; unmatched junction bases: 7. Here the CDR3 DNA reads TGTGCCATCAGTGACCAAGGACAGGGGTCCCAGCCCCAGCATTTT. It yields the protein CAISDQGQGSQPQHF.

The chain couples TRBV28 to TRBJ2-7, with 9 positions matching TRBD1. The CDR3 runs to 15 residues. The germline gives CDR1 MDHEN, CDR2 SYDVKM. V was clipped by 5 bases and J by 0 bases; unmatched bases: 5. CDR3 sequence reads: CASSPSGQGSYEQYF. The CDR3 DNA reads TGTGCCAGCAGTCCATCGGGACAGGGCTCCTACGAGCAGTACTTC.

This clone has just one count. The chain has TRBV4-2 and TRBJ2-7, with a possible D match to TRBD2 (5 bases). CDR3 length: 16 amino acids. With 1 base removed from V and 0 bases from J, the gap between germline ends came to 13 bases. CDR1 is LGHNA and CDR2 is YNFKEQ in the germline V gene. CDR3 residues: CASSQVPGSSSYEQYF. As DNA, the CDR3 is TGTGCCAGCAGCCAAGTTCCGGGGTCCAGCTCCTACGAGCAGTACTTC.

Concerning this clone itself: The identical CDR3 is also encoded by other nucleotide sequences in the sample. Here the CDR3 reads CASSLGGQGYEQYF. In DNA form, the CDR3 reads TGCGCCAGCAGCTTAGGTGGGCAGGGATACGAGCAGTACTTC. V is TRBV5-1 and J is TRBJ2-7; a weak D match, TRBD1 (5 bases). Germline V gives CDR1 SGHRS, CDR2 YFSETQ. V was cut by 2 bases and J by 4 bases, with 13 bases left in between. The CDR3 contains 14 residues.

The V gene is TRBV5-1, the J gene TRBJ2-1; 7 positions match TRBD1. The V segment lost 8 bases and the J segment 6 bases; nucleotides outside the gene matches: 11. This CDR3 spans 14 amino acids. From germline, CDR1 is SGHRS and CDR2 YFSETQ. CDR3 residues: CASSTGTDPNEQFF. DNA of the CDR3: TGCGCCAGTAGCACCGGGACAGATCCCAATGAGCAGTTCTTC.

The chain has TRBV6-1 and TRBJ2-2; TRBD1 aligns across 7 bases. The CDR3 contains 15 residues. Germline CDR1 reads MNHNS; CDR2 reads SASEGT. Germline trimming cut 7 bases from V and 1 base from J; bases unmatched to any gene: 6. The CDR3 here is CASKKQGLNTGELFF. The CDR3 nucleotides are TGTGCCAGCAAAAAACAGGGGTTGAACACCGGGGAGCTGTTTTTT.